One and the same sample provided the 14 T cell receptor beta chains below, sequenced in a study of blood T cell repertoires in COVID-19. The assay was immunoSEQ multiplex PCR, and TCRdb's table has in-frame clones only and misses some. The sample shows about 210,000 clones, approximately 86% of them seen only once. Sample: peripheral blood. Receptor source: a man between 40 and 49 years old with acute or convalescent COVID-19.

The gene calls are TRBV7-2 and TRBJ2-1; 7 bases align to TRBD2. CDR1 and CDR2 from the germline V gene are SGHTA and FQGNSA. The CDR3 is 18 amino acids. The V gene end was trimmed by 0 bases and the J gene end by 4 bases; junction bases not matched to a gene: 12. CDR3 sequence (DNA): TGTGCCAGCAGCTTAGCGTGGGGCGGGAGTCCCTTTTACAATGAGCAGTTCTTC. This gives the protein CASSLAWGGSPFYNEQFF.

This clone has ten or more counts. This CDR3 is CSVGGQGISGANTGELFF. Written as DNA, the CDR3 is TGCAGCGTCGGGGGACAGGGTATTAGCGGGGCGAACACCGGGGAGCTGTTTTTT. This rearrangement joins TRBV29-1 to TRBJ2-2; maybe TRBD1 (9 bases). The CDR3 totals 18 residues. Looked up from germline, CDR1 is SQVTM and CDR2 is ANQGSEA. With 6 bases removed from V and 0 bases from J, the gap between germline ends came to 23 bases.

The rearrangement uses TRBV19 and TRBJ1-3; the D gene is possibly TRBD1 (5 bases). The germline V gene encodes CDR1 LNHDA and CDR2 SQIVND (reference sequence). The CDR3 contains 15 residues. Trimming shortened V by 5 bases and J by 2 bases, and 13 bases separated the two germline ends. In DNA, the CDR3 is TGTGCCAGTAGTTGGGGCGGGGGAACTGGAAACACCATATATTTT. It codes for CASSWGGGTGNTIYF.

V and J are TRBV3-1 (or the pseudogene TRBV3-2) and TRBJ1-2, with TRBD1 matching over 9 bases. The CDR3 has 15 amino acids. CDR1 is LGHDT, CDR2 YNNKEL, per germline (reference sequence). V lost 4 bases to trimming and J lost 6 bases; unmatched junction nucleotides: 9. The CDR3 sequence: CASSRRKTGGNGYTF. In nucleotides, the CDR3 is TGTGCCAGCAGCCGACGTAAGACAGGGGGGAATGGCTACACCTTC.

The chain recombines TRBV11-2 with TRBJ1-3; 9 positions agree with TRBD1. This CDR3 is 12 amino acids long. V lost 5 bases to trimming and J lost 13 bases; unmatched junction nucleotides: 6. The germline V gene has CDR1 SGHAT and CDR2 FQNNGV. The DNA for the CDR3 is TGTGCCAGCAGCCCCCGAGACAGGGGGATATATTTT. Encoded protein: CASSPRDRGIYF.

The gene calls are TRBV6-5 and TRBJ1-2; tentative D call: TRBD1 (5 bases). Germline loops: CDR1 MNHEY, CDR2 SVGAGI. V lost 6 bases to trimming and J lost 3 bases, with 20 bases between them. This CDR3 spans 16 amino acids. In DNA form, the CDR3 reads TGTGCCAGCAGATACGCCAATGGTTTAGGGGACTATGGCTACACCTTC. This gives the protein CASRYANGLGDYGYTF.

The CDR3 protein is CASSHSGGGTDYEQYF. The CDR3 coding sequence is TGTGCCAGCAGCCATAGTGGCGGGGGGACCGACTACGAGCAGTACTTC. This chain joins TRBV7-6 and TRBJ2-7; 8 bases map to TRBD2. CDR1 and CDR2 from the germline V gene are SGHVS and FNYEAQ. This CDR3 comprises 16 residues. The J segment lost 3 bases and the V segment lost 5 bases, leaving 12 bases of the junction unmatched.

The chain couples TRBV5-8 to TRBJ1-3; no firm D call. The germline V gene encodes CDR1 SGHTS and CDR2 YDEGEE. V lost 4 bases, J lost 6 bases, and 11 bases lay in between. The CDR3 consists of 13 residues. The CDR3 here is CASSVREANTIYF. In DNA, the CDR3 is TGTGCCAGCAGCGTAAGGGAGGCAAACACCATATATTTT. The full variable domain, completed using reference TRBV5-8 and TRBJ1-3, is EAGVTQSPTHLIKTRGQQATLRCSPISGHTSVYWYQQALGLGLQFLLWYDEGEERNRGNFPPRFSGRQFPNYSSELNVNALELEDSALYLCASSVREANTIYFGEGSWLTVV.

Only one count was recorded for this clone. The gene calls are TRBV10-2 and TRBJ1-1; D perhaps matches TRBD1 (6 bases). V was clipped by 4 bases and J by 4 bases, with 16 bases between them. The CDR3 contains 15 residues. Germline lookup yields CDR1 WSHSY and CDR2 SAAADI. The CDR3 DNA sequence: TGCGCCAGCAGTGGGTCAGAGGGGGGGAGCACTGAAGCTTTCTTT. It codes for CASSGSEGGSTEAFF.

V usage is TRBV24-1 and J usage is TRBJ2-3, with 16 bases identical to TRBD2. The V and J ends lost 7 bases and 5 bases, in that order; junction bases with no gene match: 11. In germline, CDR1 is KGHDR, CDR2 SFDVKD. This CDR3 has 18 residues. This chain's CDR3 is CATSPSGLAGGPGDTQYF. CDR3 bases: TGTGCCACCAGCCCGTCGGGACTAGCGGGGGGGCCGGGAGATACGCAGTATTTT.

The V and J genes are TRBV19 and TRBJ2-1; D call uncertain. This CDR3 has 15 amino acids. V was shortened by 4 bases and J by 0 bases, with 10 bases between the two germline ends. The germline gives CDR1 LNHDA, CDR2 SQIVND (reference sequence). CDR3 sequence: CASSTGPSSYNEQFF. CDR3 nucleotide sequence: TGTGCCAGTAGTACCGGTCCTAGCTCCTACAATGAGCAGTTCTTC.

This chain connects TRBV20-1 to TRBJ2-5; D possibly corresponds to TRBD1 (5 bases). The CDR3 sequence is 15 residues long. Per the germline V gene, CDR1 is DFQATT and CDR2 is SNEGSKA (reference sequence). V lost 3 bases to trimming and J lost 4 bases, with 18 bases between them. Written as DNA, the CDR3 is TGCAGTGCTAGTGTTGGACATACGCCTCGAGAGACCCAGTACTTC. Its protein product is CSASVGHTPRETQYF.

The chain joins TRBV11-2 to TRBJ1-6; the match to TRBD1 covers 7 bases. Trimming removed 1 base from V and 5 bases from J; junction bases left unmatched: 5. This CDR3 has 16 amino acids. Germline-derived CDR1 and CDR2 are SGHAT and FQNNGV. CDR3 amino acids: CASSLAGTVNNSPLHF. CDR3 in DNA: TGTGCCAGCAGCTTAGCGGGGACAGTAAATAATTCACCCCTCCACTTT.

The CDR3 reads CASSLGQFSYEQYF. As DNA, the CDR3 is TGCGCCAGCAGCTTGGGACAGTTTTCCTACGAGCAGTACTTC. The chain is built from TRBV5-1 and TRBJ2-7; possibly TRBD1 for D (5 bases). Per the germline V gene, CDR1 is SGHRS and CDR2 is YFSETQ. Deletions cut 0 bases from V and 1 base from J, with 8 bases between. The CDR3 length is 14 residues.